Below are 23 T cell receptor beta chains sequenced from a single sample in a study of cytomegalovirus exposure and HLA in healthy donors. The table came from immunoSEQ multiplex PCR; TCRdb's copy has only in-frame clones and leaves some out. The sample gives roughly 170,000 clones, about 80% of which show up once; under 3.5% is in the top ten. Sequenced material: PBMCs. The source of these receptors is a young woman in good health and CMV-seropositive.

The V and J genes are TRBV5-1 and TRBJ1-2; 7 bases are shared with TRBD1. CDR3 length equals 15 residues. Germline values: CDR1 SGHRS, CDR2 YFSETQ. V was pared by 1 base and J by 1 base, with 4 bases of the junction left unmatched. Here the CDR3 DNA reads TGCGCCAGCAGCTTGCAGGGGGACCTTAACTATGGCTACACCTTC. Encoded protein: CASSLQGDLNYGYTF.

The rearrangement joins TRBV19 to TRBJ1-2; 8 bases match TRBD1. The CDR3 is 14 amino acids. J gave up 9 bases and V 5 bases, and 11 bases lay outside the gene matches. Germline V gene lookup returns CDR1 LNHDA and CDR2 SQIVND (reference sequence). In DNA form, the CDR3 reads TGTGCCAGTAGTCACCGGACAGGGCCCTTAAGCTACACCTTC. It encodes CASSHRTGPLSYTF.

The DNA of the CDR3 is TGTGCCAGCAGTCCTCCCGGTAGAGTGAACACCGGGGAGCTGTTTTTT. Translation: CASSPPGRVNTGELFF. V usage is TRBV5-4 and J usage is TRBJ2-2; D is ambiguous. V was cut by 5 bases and J by 1 base, with 15 bases left in between. The CDR3 runs 16 residues. Germline-derived CDR1 and CDR2 are SGHNT and YYREEE (reference sequence).

The V and J genes are TRBV11-2 and TRBJ2-6; D unclear. V was clipped by 3 bases and J by 0 bases, with 6 bases between them. This CDR3 has 15 amino acids. Germline lookup yields CDR1 SGHAT and CDR2 FQNNGV. The CDR3 sequence is CASSFTHSGANVLTF. The CDR3, as DNA: TGTGCCAGCAGCTTTACTCACTCTGGGGCCAACGTCCTGACTTTC.

For this clone: An end of the junction does not agree with germline; a read error may underlie this. V usage is TRBV6-1 and J usage is TRBJ1-2; D unclear. The CDR3 totals 10 residues. The germline V gene encodes CDR1 MNHNS and CDR2 SASEGT. The CDR3 sequence: CASSEEPILF. The CDR3 DNA sequence: TGTGCCAGCAGTGAAGAACCCATACTCTTC.

The CDR3 DNA follows: TGTGCCAGCAGCCCCCCACGACTAGCGGGGGTCTACAATGAGCAGTTCTTC. This sequence encodes CASSPPRLAGVYNEQFF. The gene calls are TRBV7-2 and TRBJ2-1, with 12 nucleotides matching TRBD2. Germline values: CDR1 SGHTA, CDR2 FQGNSA. J was trimmed by 3 bases and V by 5 bases; bases with no gene match: 8. The CDR3 totals 17 residues.

This clone came up a few times. The chain employs TRBV19 and TRBJ1-2; D not certain. The CDR3 extends over 12 amino acids. The germline V and J ends were trimmed by 3 bases and 10 bases, with 12 bases remaining between them. Germline V gene data show CDR1 as LNHDA and CDR2 as SQIVND (reference sequence). The CDR3 DNA follows: TGTGCCAGTAGTATCGACAAAGTCTCCTACACCTTC. It specifies CASSIDKVSYTF.

The CDR3 sequence is CASSFGTGGAWDYEQYF. Here the CDR3 DNA reads TGCGCCAGCAGCTTCGGGACAGGGGGCGCGTGGGACTACGAGCAGTACTTC. The chain carries TRBV5-1 and TRBJ2-7, with 12 nucleotides matching TRBD1. With V trimmed by 2 bases and J by 3 bases, 9 bases remained unmatched. The CDR3 is made up of 17 amino acids. In germline, CDR1 is SGHRS, CDR2 YFSETQ.

The chain has TRBV19 and TRBJ1-1; D is unclear. Germline CDR1 is LNHDA and CDR2 is SQIVND (reference sequence). This CDR3 is built from 14 residues. V lost 2 bases and J lost 3, with 10 bases in between. CDR3 amino acids: CASSIRGVDTEAFF. CDR3 DNA: TGTGCCAGTAGTATACGGGGAGTTGACACTGAAGCTTTCTTT.

The rearrangement links TRBV13 to TRBJ2-3, with unresolved D. V shed 4 bases and J shed 0 bases, with 11 bases lying between them. The CDR3 covers 15 residues. Germline lookup yields CDR1 PRHDT and CDR2 FYEKMQ (reference sequence). As DNA, the CDR3 is TGTGCCAGCAGCTCCCCGAGCTCAAGCACAGATACGCAGTATTTT. Encoded protein: CASSSPSSSTDTQYF.

The chain recombines TRBV6-5 with TRBJ2-7; D might be TRBD1 (5 bases). Trimming removed 9 bases at V and 6 bases at J, with 12 bases between. This CDR3 is 11 amino acids long. Germline V gives CDR1 MNHEY, CDR2 SVGAGI. CDR3 DNA sequence: TGTGCCAGTATGGCAGGGATCGAGCAGTACTTC. This translates into CASMAGIEQYF.

This clone appeared once. The V and J genes are TRBV11-2 and TRBJ2-3; 13 nucleotides match TRBD2. The CDR3 is made up of 16 amino acids. V gave up 6 bases and J gave up 0 bases; unmatched junction bases: 3. CDR1 is SGHAT, CDR2 FQNNGV, per germline. This CDR3 reads CASRPGLAGSTDTQYF. CDR3 nucleotide sequence: TGTGCCAGCAGACCGGGACTAGCGGGGAGCACAGATACGCAGTATTTT.

V and J are TRBV13 and TRBJ1-2, with D unclear. This CDR3 has 14 amino acids. V gave up 6 bases and J gave up 4 bases, with 15 bases separating them. Germline CDR1 and CDR2: PRHDT and FYEKMQ (reference sequence). CDR3 DNA sequence: TGTGCCAGCAGATCTAGCGAGGGAGCCTATGGCTACACCTTC. Translating it yields CASRSSEGAYGYTF.

The chain recombines TRBV4-1 with TRBJ1-5, with 8 bases fitting TRBD1. V dropped 3 bases and J dropped 5; count of bases not matched to a gene: 3. The CDR3 totals 14 residues. The germline gives CDR1 MGHRA, CDR2 YSYEKL. CDR3 protein: CASSHGQGDQPQHF. The CDR3 DNA follows: TGCGCCAGCAGCCACGGACAGGGTGATCAGCCCCAGCATTTT.

The V call is TRBV5-4, the J call TRBJ2-1; 8 bases align to TRBD2. Germline values: CDR1 SGHNT, CDR2 YYREEE (reference sequence). V was pared by 3 bases and J by 0 bases, with 5 bases of the junction left unmatched. The CDR3 is made up of 16 amino acids. CDR3 amino acids: CASSSMSGGSYNEQFF. Here the CDR3 DNA reads TGTGCCAGCAGCTCAATGAGCGGGGGCTCCTACAATGAGCAGTTCTTC.

This chain uses TRBV9 with TRBJ1-2, with a tentative D call TRBD1 (6 bases). The CDR3 loop spans 14 amino acids. Germline CDR1 SGDLS, CDR2 YYNGEE. With 5 bases removed from V and 0 bases from J, the gap between germline ends came to 11 bases. CDR3 bases: TGTGCCAGCAGTCTGGACAGTTCTAACTATGGCTACACCTTC. This codes for CASSLDSSNYGYTF. Together with reference TRBV9 and TRBJ1-2, the CDR3 gives the full variable domain: DSGVTQTPKHLITATGQRVTLRCSPRSGDLSVYWYQQSLDQGLQFLIQYYNGEERAKGNILERFSAQQFPDLHSELNLSSLELGDSALYFCASSLDSSNYGYTFGSGTRLTVV.

This clone came up many times. J is TRBJ1-2 and V is TRBV4-2; a weak D match, TRBD1 (5 bases). Germline CDR1 reads LGHNA; CDR2 reads YNFKEQ. Trimming shortened V by 0 bases and J by 7 bases, and 21 bases separated the two germline ends. The CDR3 runs 17 residues. CDR3 amino acids: CASSQDSFWGEPSGYTF. Written as DNA, the CDR3 is TGTGCCAGCAGCCAAGATAGTTTCTGGGGCGAACCAAGTGGCTACACCTTC.

The genes are TRBV9 and TRBJ1-1; TRBD1 agrees at 10 bases. The CDR3 length is 15 residues. CDR1 and CDR2 (germline): SGDLS, YYNGEE. J lost 1 base, V lost 3 bases, and 3 bases had no gene match. CDR3 coding DNA: TGTGCCAGCAGCGCCGGGACAGGGGAGAACACTGAAGCTTTCTTT. Translated: CASSAGTGENTEAFF.

The chain carries TRBV6-5 and TRBJ1-6; 10 bases align to TRBD1. This CDR3 has 16 amino acids. The germline gives CDR1 MNHEY, CDR2 SVGAGI. Trimming cost V 2 bases and J 7 bases; bases outside gene matches: 5. The CDR3 spells CASSYGTGDVNSPLHF. The CDR3 region has the DNA TGTGCCAGCAGTTACGGGACAGGGGATGTAAATTCACCCCTCCACTTT.

This clone was detected a few times. The chain is built from TRBV11-1 and TRBJ2-1, with D possibly being TRBD2 (6 bases). CDR1 is SGHAT and CDR2 is FQDESV in the germline V gene (reference sequence). V was trimmed by 5 bases and J by 6 bases, leaving 17 bases between them. CDR3 length equals 15 residues. The CDR3 DNA follows: TGTGCCAGCAGCCTCGCCGGGGGTGAGGCCAATGAGCAGTTCTTC. Translated: CASSLAGGEANEQFF.

The chain employs TRBV27 and TRBJ2-7; possibly TRBD1 for D (6 bases). The germline gives CDR1 MNHEY, CDR2 SMNVEV (reference sequence). The germline V and J ends were trimmed by 4 bases and 0 bases, with 16 bases remaining between them. The CDR3 spans 16 residues. DNA for the CDR3: TGTGCCAGCAGTTCTCCCGGAACAGGGCGCTCCTACGAGCAGTACTTC. Translated: CASSSPGTGRSYEQYF.

This clone was found once. The chain joins TRBV5-4 to TRBJ1-1, with 9 nucleotides matching TRBD1. The CDR3 runs to 14 residues. V shed 1 base and J 7 bases; nucleotides not matched to a gene: 5. Germline values: CDR1 SGHNT, CDR2 YYREEE (reference sequence). The CDR3 protein is CASSLTGGAGEAFF. The CDR3, as DNA: TGTGCCAGCAGCTTGACAGGGGGCGCGGGTGAAGCTTTCTTT.

The CDR3, as DNA: TGTGCCATCAGTGAACTAGCGGGGGAGGAGACCCAGTACTTC. Translating it yields CAISELAGEETQYF. V gene TRBV10-3 combines with J gene TRBJ2-5, with 11 nucleotides matching TRBD2. Germline CDR1 reads ENHRY; CDR2 reads SYGVKD. With V trimmed by 3 bases and J by 5 bases, 2 bases remained unmatched. The CDR3 has 14 amino acids.